This T cell receptor (beta chain) was sequenced during a study of blood T cell repertoires in COVID-19. At the level of the study: COVID-19 samples from acute and convalescent phases originated in the United States, Italy and Spain. From T cells, B-cell-depleted T cells, or PBMCs came the material, which was cDNA or gDNA.

This CDR3 comprises 15 residues. In germline, CDR1 is ENHRY, CDR2 SYGVKD. V was trimmed by 0 bases and J by 3 bases, leaving 12 bases between them. Original processing notes: The authors estimated nucleated cell counts from reference gene primer amplification. The data were produced by immunoSEQ multiplex PCR, yet TCRdb's version contains in-frame clones alone and is incomplete. V, J and clone size were drawn from that table, and D and trimming were deduced from the DNA. The top ten clones hold 2% to 3% of a sample with just over 150,000 clones, 80% to 90% of them seen once. The sample comprised peripheral blood. The chain uses TRBV10-3 and TRBJ2-7, with D possibly being TRBD1 (5 bases). The receptor was derived from a woman aged 70-85 years with acute or convalescent COVID-19. The CDR3 is CAISESKGSGYEQYF. Written as DNA, the CDR3 is TGTGCCATCAGTGAGTCGAAGGGGTCGGGCTACGAGCAGTACTTC.